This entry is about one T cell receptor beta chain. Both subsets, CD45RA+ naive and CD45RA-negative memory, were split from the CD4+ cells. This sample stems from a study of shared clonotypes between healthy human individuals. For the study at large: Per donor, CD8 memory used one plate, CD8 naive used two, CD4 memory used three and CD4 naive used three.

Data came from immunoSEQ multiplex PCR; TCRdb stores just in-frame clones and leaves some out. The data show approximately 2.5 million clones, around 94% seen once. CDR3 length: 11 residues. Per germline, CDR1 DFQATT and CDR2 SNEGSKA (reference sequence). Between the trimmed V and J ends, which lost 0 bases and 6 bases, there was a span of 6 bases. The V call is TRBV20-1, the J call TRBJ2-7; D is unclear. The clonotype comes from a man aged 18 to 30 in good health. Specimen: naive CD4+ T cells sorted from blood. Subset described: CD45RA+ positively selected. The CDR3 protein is CSAREVREQYF. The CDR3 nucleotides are TGCAGTGCTAGAGAGGTTCGCGAGCAGTACTTC.